This T cell receptor (beta chain) is drawn from a study of shared T cell receptors in the human thymus. The data were produced by immunoSEQ multiplex PCR, yet TCRdb's version contains in-frame clones alone and is incomplete. The table has about 500,000 clones, 70% to 80% seen once; the top ten hold more than 0.01%. The V gene's germline CDR1 is MDHEN and CDR2 SYDVKM. V dropped 3 bases and J dropped 6; count of bases not matched to a gene: 9. The CDR3 is 16 residues long. A further study also used this sample, focusing on human thymus T cells. As reported in that work: The thymus tissue came from resections taken during corrective heart surgery. Use of V and J genes seemed skewed within the thymic and blood repertoires. As related research reported, thymic repertoires overlapped highly among unrelated individuals.

The origin of this receptor is a boy in the first two years of life with a congenital heart defect. The V gene is TRBV28, the J gene TRBJ2-7, with 12 nucleotides matching TRBD1. The sequenced sample was thymocytes. The CDR3 protein is CASSFKPGQGASEQYF. The CDR3 DNA reads TGTGCCAGCAGTTTCAAACCGGGACAGGGGGCCAGCGAGCAGTACTTC.